Listed below are T cell receptor beta chains from one sample, sequenced in a study of T cells after yellow fever vaccination. TCRdb fed the 5' RACE reads into MiXCR, producing one record per CDR3 protein. Here the sample spans around 260,000 distinct CDR3 sequences, around 4.9% being singletons. Sample: CD4+ T cells sorted from PBMCs, taken on the day of the yellow fever booster vaccination. Source of these receptors: a man between 18 and 29 years old who received the YFV17D yellow fever vaccine. Both conserved end residues are part of each CDR3. D genes are given only for firm matches. Only part of the rows carry a size: once, few, many, or a class if the clone is expanded.

NA	TRBV6-6	few	TRBJ2-3	TGTGCCAGCAGGACCCCAGATACGCAGTATTTT	CASRTPDTQYF
TRBD1	TRBV4-1	few	TRBJ1-4	TGCGCCAGCAGCCCACGGCCGGGACAGATTAATGAAAAACTGTTTTTT	CASSPRPGQINEKLFF
NA	TRBV7-7	few	TRBJ2-2	TGTGCCAGCAGCTTATTCCAGGGCACCGGGGAGCTGTTTTTT	CASSLFQGTGELFF
NA	TRBV7-2	many	TRBJ2-3	TGTGCCAGCAGCCTACCTTTAAACAGGCCCACAGATACGCAGTATTTT	CASSLPLNRPTDTQYF
NA	TRBV4-1	NA	TRBJ1-4	TGCGCCAGCAGCCAAGACGGGCTTAATGAAAAACTGTTTTTT	CASSQDGLNEKLFF
NA	TRBV3-1	NA	TRBJ1-6	TGTGCCAGCAGCCAAGTACAGCATAATTCACCCCTCCACTTT	CASSQVQHNSPLHF
NA	TRBV12-3/TRBV12-4	many	TRBJ1-1	TGTGCCAGCAGTTTTACAGGGAGGACTGAAGCTTTCTTT	CASSFTGRTEAFF
TRBD2	TRBV6-5	many	TRBJ2-2	TGTGCCAGCAGTTCGAGCGGGGCCTATTTCGGGGAGCTGTTTTTT	CASSSSGAYFGELFF
NA	TRBV5-6	few	TRBJ1-2	TGTGCCAGCAGCTTGTTCGCGGGAGCGAGTGGCTACACCTTC	CASSLFAGASGYTF
TRBD2	TRBV6-2/TRBV6-3	few	TRBJ2-7	TGTGCCAGCAGTCGCCACTCGGGACTAGCGGGGGGGTCCTACGAGCAGTACTTC	CASSRHSGLAGGSYEQYF
NA	TRBV12-3/TRBV12-4	NA	TRBJ1-2	TGTGCCAGCAGTTTACTGGGGTCCGGCTACCCCTTC	CASSLLGSGYPF
NA	TRBV7-2	many	TRBJ2-2	TGTGCCAGCAGCTTCACGAACACCGGGGAGCTGTTTTTT	CASSFTNTGELFF
TRBD2	TRBV6-1	NA	TRBJ2-1	TGTGCCAGCCGCCCGGGGACTACCCACAATGAGCAGTTCTTC	CASRPGTTHNEQFF
NA	TRBV7-8	NA	TRBJ2-5	TGTGCCAGCAGCTTAGGGGCAGGGGCATGGAGCCAAGAGACCCAGTACTTC	CASSLGAGAWSQETQYF
NA	TRBV5-1	few	TRBJ1-3	TGCGCCAGCAGCTTGGTTGGACAGAAGATCTCTGGAAACACCATATATTTT	CASSLVGQKISGNTIYF
NA	TRBV20-1	NA	TRBJ1-4	TGCAGTGCTAGAGCTCTGGGGGTCGGTAATGAAAAACTGTTTTTT	CSARALGVGNEKLFF
NA	TRBV7-2	NA	TRBJ2-5	TGTGCCAGCAGCTTGCCTCCGTGGGCGGACCAAGAGACCCAGTACTTC	CASSLPPWADQETQYF
NA	TRBV20-1	many	TRBJ1-1	TGCAGTGCTAGAGGAGACACCTTGAACACTGAAGCTTTCTTT	CSARGDTLNTEAFF
NA	TRBV7-6	few	TRBJ1-3	TGTGCCAGCATAAGCTCTGGAAACACCATATATTTT	CASISSGNTIYF
TRBD1	TRBV7-2	NA	TRBJ1-5	TGTGCCAGCAGCCCCTACGGGACAGGGTTGGATCAGCCCCAGCATTTT	CASSPYGTGLDQPQHF
TRBD2	TRBV3-1	few	TRBJ2-3	TGTGCCAGCAGCCAAGTGCTAGCGGGAGGATCAGATACGCAGTATTTT	CASSQVLAGGSDTQYF
NA	TRBV20-1	NA	TRBJ2-7	TGCAGTGCTCCTAAGGAGGGGGGATTCTACGAGCAGTACTTC	CSAPKEGGFYEQYF
TRBD1	TRBV5-5	NA	TRBJ1-5	TGTGCCAGCAGCCCGACAGGGGGCAATAATCAGCCCCAGCATTTT	CASSPTGGNNQPQHF
NA	TRBV7-2	NA	TRBJ1-4	TGTGCCAGCAGCTGGGGCCTCGTTAATGAAAAACTGTTTTTT	CASSWGLVNEKLFF
TRBD1	TRBV6-2/TRBV6-3	NA	TRBJ2-5	TGTGCCAGCAGTCTGGACAGGGACGGGGAGACCCAGTACTTC	CASSLDRDGETQYF
NA	TRBV29-1	many	TRBJ2-7	TGCAGCGTTGAGGGGGCCGAAACCGCACTGGACTTC	CSVEGAETALDF
TRBD1	TRBV18	NA	TRBJ2-1	TGTGCCAGCTCAGATGACAGGGGGCCAGGGAATGAGCAGTTCTTC	CASSDDRGPGNEQFF
TRBD1	TRBV12-3/TRBV12-4	NA	TRBJ1-4	TGTGCCAGCAGTTTAGGTGGGGGACAGGGGAATGAAAAACTGTTTTTT	CASSLGGGQGNEKLFF
NA	TRBV6-6	few	TRBJ1-5	TGTGCCAGCAGCCGTCAACACAATCAGCCCCAGCATTTT	CASSRQHNQPQHF
NA	TRBV5-1	many	TRBJ2-3	TGCGCCAGCAGCCCCTTACAGGGAGAAGATACGCAGTATTTT	CASSPLQGEDTQYF
TRBD1	TRBV29-1	many	TRBJ2-6	TGCAGCGTCCGGGACAGGGACGTTGCTGGGGCCAACGTCCTGACTTTC	CSVRDRDVAGANVLTF
NA	TRBV2	NA	TRBJ1-1	TGTGCCAGCAGTGAAGCGGTCGGGAAAGGCACTGAAGCTTTCTTT	CASSEAVGKGTEAFF
NA	TRBV4-3	few	TRBJ2-3	TGCGCCAGCAGCCAAGAGACCCAGGGTACGCAGTATTTT	CASSQETQGTQYF
NA	TRBV7-2	NA	TRBJ2-5	TGTGCCAGCAGCTTAGGACTGTTTCAAGAGACCCAGTACTTC	CASSLGLFQETQYF
TRBD2	TRBV5-6	few	TRBJ2-3	TGTGCCAGCAGCTTGGCGATAGCGGGGGATACGCAGTATTTT	CASSLAIAGDTQYF
TRBD1	TRBV4-1	few	TRBJ1-1	TGCGCCAGCAGCCAGACAGGGCCTCCAGGTGAAGCTTTCTTT	CASSQTGPPGEAFF
NA	TRBV7-2	few	TRBJ2-2	TGTGCCAGCAGCTTATTCACTAGTAAGACCGGGGAGCTGTTTTTT	CASSLFTSKTGELFF
NA	TRBV11-2	few	TRBJ2-5	TGTGCCAGCAGCTTACAACAGTCAAAAGAGACCCAGTACTTC	CASSLQQSKETQYF
TRBD2	TRBV24-1	few	TRBJ2-4	TGTGCCACCAGCGAAACTTCCGGGGGGTCAGGCATTCAGTACTTC	CATSETSGGSGIQYF
NA	TRBV7-2	few	TRBJ2-1	TGTGCCAGCAGCTTTCAACGGGGTGAGCAGTTCTTC	CASSFQRGEQFF
TRBD2	TRBV11-1	many	TRBJ2-3	TGTGCCAGCAGGTCTACTAGCGAGGCAGCAGATACGCAGTATTTT	CASRSTSEAADTQYF